This record concerns one T cell receptor beta chain sequence. The junction and the germline gene differ at one end; a read error may be behind it. These data are taken from a study of blood T cell repertoires in COVID-19. Study overall: Specimens from acute and convalescent COVID-19 originated in the United States, Italy and Spain. The cDNA or gDNA used as material had been derived from T cells, B-cell-depleted T cells, or PBMCs.

Per the original methods: Reference gene primer amplification gave nucleated cell count estimates. The method was immunoSEQ multiplex PCR; TCRdb's version includes in-frame clones alone and lacks a portion of them. The V and J calls and clone size were taken over from that table, and D and trimming were inferred from the DNA. The sample includes about 420,000 clones, roughly 89% seen only once; the top ten take 0.65% to 1%. This CDR3 is 14 amino acids long. The V gene's germline CDR1 is MNHEY and CDR2 SVGAGI. The TCR sequence derives from a young man with COVID-19, enrolled during active disease. The chain has TRBV6-5 and TRBJ2-7; 10 bases are shared with TRBD1. Sequencing input: peripheral blood. Here the CDR3 reads CVSSYGTGAYEQYF. The CDR3 DNA is TGTGTCAGCAGTTACGGGACAGGGGCCTACGAGCAGTACTTC.